This T cell receptor beta chain was obtained from a study of blood T cell repertoires in COVID-19. Overall study context: PBMCs, B-cell-depleted T cells, or T cells were the source of the cDNA or gDNA that made up the material.

Germline CDR1 is KGHDR and CDR2 is SFDVKD. CDR3 size: 14 residues. The V and J ends lost 4 bases and 4 bases respectively, with 12 bases between them. This clone was seen just once. As originally analysed: Using reference gene primer amplification, nucleated cell counts were estimated. TCRdb's copy holds only in-frame clones and misses some; the assay was immunoSEQ multiplex PCR. V, J and clone size were drawn from that table, and D and trimming were deduced from the DNA. The repertoire includes around 470,000 clones, about 92% of them detected once, and 0.6% sits in the top ten. This sequence was found in a man aged 18-30 years who had recovered from COVID-19. The J gene is TRBJ1-2, the V gene TRBV24-1, with D unresolved. Sequencing was done on a sample of PBMCs or T cells enriched from blood (not recorded which). CDR3 in DNA: TGTGCCACCAGTGACCTACAGACGACCTATGGCTACACCTTC. Translated, it gives CATSDLQTTYGYTF.